This TCR beta chain originates from a study of cytomegalovirus exposure and HLA in healthy donors. Points on this clone: Its antigen is unidentified.

General study findings and limits: Differences between HLA loci emerged in a later analysis of TCR association rates, with DRB1 most and HLA-C fewest. Generally TCR sequences proved uncommon, though certain public TCRs appeared in numerous donors. TCR beta V segments were, for the most part, productive about 87% or about 30% of the time in an earlier analysis.

Despite likely unrecorded immune exposures, the donors were nominally healthy at the time of sampling. The PCR had 60 Vbeta and 13 Jbeta primers. TCRdb's table, derived via immunoSEQ multiplex PCR, lists solely in-frame clones and lacks some. The sample has some 140,000 clones, 60% to 80% seen once. The germline CDR1 and CDR2 sequences are LNHDA and SQIVND (reference sequence). The CDR3 runs to 16 residues. Germline trimming cut 0 bases from V and 0 bases from J; bases unmatched to any gene: 5. Sequences were obtained from PBMCs. The TCR sequence derives from a man aged 25-45 years in good health and CMV-seronegative. J is TRBJ2-7 and V is TRBV19; 7 bases map to TRBD2. For the CDR3, the DNA is TGTGCCAGTAGTATAGATCGGCGGGAGCGCTCCTACGAGCAGTACTTC. Translated, it gives CASSIDRRERSYEQYF.